The source of this T cell receptor beta chain is a study of T cell responses to AZD1222 COVID-19 vaccine. Study-wide points: Nearly half of spike-specific TCRs reportedly target variant regions that are unmutated in the B.1.351 and B.1.1.7 variants. The study found Spike-specific TCR breadth and depth rose after two AZD1222 doses. Donors in the cohort were predominantly white British and more often female, and clonal diversity was possibly underestimated. Spike was spanned by vaccine-associated CD4 TCRs, which were dominant at 160-218 and 743-854.

Measured with immunoSEQ multiplex PCR; TCRdb has only the in-frame clones, and not every one. The data show more than 150,000 clones, 90% seen once. Points on this clone: The antigen remains undetermined.

The CDR3 runs to 15 residues. The germline V and J ends were trimmed by 0 bases and 1 base, with 9 bases remaining between them. Germline-derived CDR1 and CDR2 are MNHEY and SVGAGI. The chain uses TRBV6-5 and TRBJ1-1; D is uncertain. The receptor was derived from an adult in good health. Here the sequenced sample was peripheral blood, taken on day 0 of AZD1222 vaccination. In DNA, the CDR3 is TGTGCCAGCAGTTACTCGAGAGGTTGGAACACTGAAGCTTTCTTT. Amino acid sequence: CASSYSRGWNTEAFF.